The rows below give T cell receptor beta chains drawn from one sample of a study of cytomegalovirus exposure and HLA in healthy donors. The protocol was immunoSEQ multiplex PCR, while the TCRdb copy is restricted to in-frame clones and leaves out a portion. The data show over 200,000 clones, approximately 84% seen once. Sequences were obtained from PBMCs. The receptors stem from a woman aged 40 to 50 in good health and CMV-seronegative. The CDR3 runs from the conserved cysteine through the conserved F or W. Each record gives: V gene, J gene, CDR3 protein.

>TRBV5-7|TRBJ1-4
CASSLGREVEKLFF
>TRBV2|TRBJ2-5
CASSEDLGLAETQYF
>TRBV6-1|TRBJ1-2
CASRGAREGYGYTF
>TRBV2|TRBJ2-1
CASSRIGGLNEQFF
>TRBV7-3|TRBJ2-3
CASSSTSGGAGDTQYF
>TRBV6-1|TRBJ1-2
CASSEDRYNYGYTF
>TRBV29-1|TRBJ1-4
CSAANEKLFF
>TRBV5-4|TRBJ1-6
CASSSQGIGPPLHF
>TRBV21-1|TRBJ1-1
CASIGSAAGPCGLNTEAFF
>TRBV11-3|TRBJ1-1
CASSLDRALEAFF
>TRBV2|TRBJ2-7
CASLYPGQGESYEQYF
>TRBV6-5|TRBJ1-2
CASSYAGTGNGYTF
>TRBV11-3|TRBJ1-2
CASSSQGGYTF
>TRBV28|TRBJ1-5
CASRRQGDQPQHF
>TRBV29-1|TRBJ2-7
CSVEGGLAGYEQYF
>TRBV11-3|TRBJ2-1
CASSLGLAGNEQFF
>TRBV6-1|TRBJ2-7
CASSERGTPSYEQYF
>TRBV6-5|TRBJ2-7
CASIGQPGGEQYF
>TRBV5-8|TRBJ2-7
CASSLQTGAPYEQYF
>TRBV5-6|TRBJ1-1
CASGPGDTEAFF
>TRBV9|TRBJ2-1
CASSVGRGAGNEQFF
>TRBV19|TRBJ2-7
CASSIVTAKDGEQYF
>TRBV28|TRBJ2-2
CASGNPGTSGSGELFF
>TRBV7-6|TRBJ2-3
CASSLYGLAGSTDTQYF
>TRBV6-6|TRBJ2-7
CASNRQGTEQYF
>TRBV5-1|TRBJ2-5
CASSLGLGGETQYF